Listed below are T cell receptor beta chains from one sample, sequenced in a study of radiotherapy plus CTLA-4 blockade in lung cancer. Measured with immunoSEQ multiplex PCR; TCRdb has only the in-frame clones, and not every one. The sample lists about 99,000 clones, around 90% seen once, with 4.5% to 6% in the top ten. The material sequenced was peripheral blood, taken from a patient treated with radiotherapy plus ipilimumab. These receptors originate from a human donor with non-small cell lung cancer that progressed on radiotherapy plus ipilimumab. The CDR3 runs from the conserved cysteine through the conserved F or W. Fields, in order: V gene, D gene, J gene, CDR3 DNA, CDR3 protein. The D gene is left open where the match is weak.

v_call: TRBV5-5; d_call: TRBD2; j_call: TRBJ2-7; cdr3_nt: TGTGCCAGCAGCCCCCCACTGGCGGGGGACTACGAGCAGTACTTC; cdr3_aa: CASSPPLAGDYEQYF
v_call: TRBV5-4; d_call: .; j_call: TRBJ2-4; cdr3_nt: TGTGCCACCACTTGGGGGGCTACCAAAAACATTCAGTACTTC; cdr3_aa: CATTWGATKNIQYF
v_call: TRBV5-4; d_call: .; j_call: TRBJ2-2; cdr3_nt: TGTGCCAGCACCTTGGAGGACACCGGGGAGCTGTTTTTT; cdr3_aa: CASTLEDTGELFF
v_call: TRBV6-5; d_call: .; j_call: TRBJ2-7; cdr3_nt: TGTGCCACCGGCGGCTTCTCCTACGAGCAGTACTTC; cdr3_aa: CATGGFSYEQYF
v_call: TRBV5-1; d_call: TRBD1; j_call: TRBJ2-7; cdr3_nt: TGCGCCAGCAGCTCCCGGGACAGTCTCCTCGAGCAGTACTTC; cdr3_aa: CASSSRDSLLEQYF
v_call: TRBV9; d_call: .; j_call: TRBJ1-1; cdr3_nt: TGTGCCAGCAGCTTTGGACCCAGGAACACTGAAGCTTTCTTT; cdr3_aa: CASSFGPRNTEAFF
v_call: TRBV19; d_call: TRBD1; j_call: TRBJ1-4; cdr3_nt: TGTGCCAGTAGATACACAGGGGCCTCTGGAGAAAAACTGTTTTTT; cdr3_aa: CASRYTGASGEKLFF
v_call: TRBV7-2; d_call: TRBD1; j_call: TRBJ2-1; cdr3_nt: TGTGCCAGCAGCTTAAAAGGGGGCGGGTACAATGAGCAGTTCTTC; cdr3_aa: CASSLKGGGYNEQFF
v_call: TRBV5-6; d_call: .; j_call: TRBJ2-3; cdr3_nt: TGTGCCAGCAGCTTATTGGGCGGCAGGGCTACAGATACGCAGTATTTT; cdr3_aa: CASSLLGGRATDTQYF
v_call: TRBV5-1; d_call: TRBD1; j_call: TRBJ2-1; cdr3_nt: TGCGCCAGCAGCTACCGGAGGGGACAGGGGGCCGTTGAGCAGTTCTTC; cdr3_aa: CASSYRRGQGAVEQFF
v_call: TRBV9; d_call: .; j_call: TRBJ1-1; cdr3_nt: TGTGCCAGCAGCGTAGATCAGAACACTGAAGCTTTCTTT; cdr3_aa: CASSVDQNTEAFF
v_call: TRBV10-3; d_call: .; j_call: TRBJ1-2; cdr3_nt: TGTGCCATCAGTGAGTGGGCTCAGGACAGCTATGGCTACACCTTC; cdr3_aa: CAISEWAQDSYGYTF
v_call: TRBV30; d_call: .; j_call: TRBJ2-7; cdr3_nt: TGTGCCTGGAGCCTTGAGCTCGAGCAGTACTTC; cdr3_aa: CAWSLELEQYF
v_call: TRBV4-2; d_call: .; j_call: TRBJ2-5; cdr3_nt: TGTGCCAGCAGCCAAGAAGGAGCCGACCAAGAGACCCAGTACTTC; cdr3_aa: CASSQEGADQETQYF
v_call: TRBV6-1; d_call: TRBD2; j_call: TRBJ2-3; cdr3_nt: TGTGCCAGCAGTGCCTTAGCGGGAGGCACAGATACGCAGTATTTT; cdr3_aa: CASSALAGGTDTQYF
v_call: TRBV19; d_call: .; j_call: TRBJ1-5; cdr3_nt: TGTGCCAGTAGTTTGGTCGAGGCGATTAATCAGCCCCAGCATTTT; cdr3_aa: CASSLVEAINQPQHF
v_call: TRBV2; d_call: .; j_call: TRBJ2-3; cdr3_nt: TGTGCCAGCAGCCCCCCCCGGGCTAGCGGCACAGATACGCAGTATTTT; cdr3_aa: CASSPPRASGTDTQYF
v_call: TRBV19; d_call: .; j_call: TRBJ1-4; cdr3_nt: TGTGCCAGTAGTATTTTAGGGGGAAGTGAAAAACTGTTTTTT; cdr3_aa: CASSILGGSEKLFF
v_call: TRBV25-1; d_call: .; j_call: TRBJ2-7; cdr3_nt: TGTGCCAGCAGTGAATATGGTAGGGACGAGCAGTACTTC; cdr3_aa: CASSEYGRDEQYF
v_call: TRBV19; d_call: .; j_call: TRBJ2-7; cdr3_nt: TGTGCCAGTAGTATAGGGAGGGGCGACGAGCAGTACTTC; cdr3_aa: CASSIGRGDEQYF
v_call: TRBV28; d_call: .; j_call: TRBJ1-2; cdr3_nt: TGTGCCAGCAGTCTAGGAGGGGCTAAAAGGGACTATGGCTACACCTTC; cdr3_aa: CASSLGGAKRDYGYTF
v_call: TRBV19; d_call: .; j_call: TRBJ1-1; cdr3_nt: TGTGCCAGTAGCAGACAGATGAACACTGAAGCTTTCTTT; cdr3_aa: CASSRQMNTEAFF
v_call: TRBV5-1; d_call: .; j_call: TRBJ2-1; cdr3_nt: TGCGCCAGCAGCCCCGCCAACTCCTACAATGAGCAGTTCTTC; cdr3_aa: CASSPANSYNEQFF
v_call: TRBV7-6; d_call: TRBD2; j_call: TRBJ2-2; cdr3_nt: TGTGCCAGCAGCTTAGTACCGGGACTAGCGGCCTTGACAAACACCGGGGAGCTGTTTTTT; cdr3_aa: CASSLVPGLAALTNTGELFF
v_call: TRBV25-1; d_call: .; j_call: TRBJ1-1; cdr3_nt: TGTGCCAGCAGTGAACGTAGCACTGAAGCTTTCTTT; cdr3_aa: CASSERSTEAFF
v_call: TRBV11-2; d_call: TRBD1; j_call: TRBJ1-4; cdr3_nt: TGTGCCAGCAGCTTATTCACAGGGGCTAATGAAAAACTGTTTTTT; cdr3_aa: CASSLFTGANEKLFF